These 26 T cell receptor beta chains came from one sample sequenced in a study of OX40 agonist ivuxolimab in advanced cancers. Profiled with immunoSEQ multiplex PCR; TCRdb holds only in-frame clones, not every one. The data show nearly 80,000 clones, with less than 95% seen just once and 8.5% to 10% held by the top ten. Specimen: CD4+ or CD8+ T cells sorted from blood, collected in a trial of the OX40 agonist ivuxolimab. The receptor source for this set is an adult with an advanced solid tumor such as melanoma, head and neck, liver or kidney cancer.

The chain recombines TRBV19 with TRBJ2-1, with 9 positions matching TRBD2. Per germline, CDR1 LNHDA and CDR2 SQIVND (reference sequence). The CDR3 runs to 13 residues. V lost 9 bases and J lost 9; bases outside the gene matches: 9. CDR3 loop: CASEGGRAVEQFF. In DNA, the CDR3 is TGTGCCAGCGAGGGCGGGAGGGCCGTTGAGCAGTTCTTC.

The chain couples TRBV9 to TRBJ2-5; 11 positions match TRBD1. The CDR3 covers 15 residues. The V gene's germline CDR1 is SGDLS and CDR2 YYNGEE. The junction had 6 bases not matched to a gene; V was cut back by 3 bases and J by 5 bases. CDR3 bases: TGTGCCAGCAGCGGTGGGACAGGGGGAGCGGAGACCCAGTACTTC. Its protein is CASSGGTGGAETQYF.

The J gene is TRBJ1-3, the V gene TRBV7-2; D is unclear. The ends were cut back, 2 bases at V and 0 bases at J, with 5 bases in the middle. Germline CDR1 is SGHTA and CDR2 is FQGNSA. This CDR3 contains 14 residues. CDR3 residues: CASSLWSSGNTIYF. The CDR3 DNA follows: TGTGCCAGCAGCTTATGGAGCTCTGGAAACACCATATATTTT. Together with reference TRBV7-2 and TRBJ1-3, the CDR3 gives the full variable domain: GAGVSQSPSNKVTEKGKDVELRCDPISGHTALYWYRQSLGQGLEFLIYFQGNSAPDKSGLPSDRFSAERTGGSVSTLTIQRTQQEDSAVYLCASSLWSSGNTIYFGEGSWLTVV.

The rearrangement links TRBV6-5 to TRBJ1-2, with a possible D match to TRBD1 (6 bases). Per germline, CDR1 MNHEY and CDR2 SVGAGI. V gave up 8 bases and J gave up 6 bases, with 16 bases separating them. This CDR3 spans 13 amino acids. The chain's CDR3 is CASAPTGTHGYTF. CDR3 in DNA: TGTGCCAGCGCCCCTACAGGGACCCATGGCTACACCTTC.

This clone was counted a single time. V and J are TRBV7-9 and TRBJ1-6, with a possible D match to TRBD1 (6 bases). CDR1 is SEHNR and CDR2 is FQNEAQ in the germline V gene (reference sequence). The CDR3 sequence is 13 residues long. V shed 6 bases and J shed 10 bases, with 13 bases lying between them. This CDR3 reads CASRSSGVSPLHF. The CDR3 DNA reads as TGTGCCAGCAGGAGCTCAGGGGTCTCACCCCTCCACTTT.

This chain connects TRBV5-5 to TRBJ2-3; D perhaps matches TRBD1 (5 bases). Trimming removed 2 bases from V and 4 bases from J, with 14 bases in between. Germline lookup yields CDR1 SGHKS and CDR2 YYEKEE (reference sequence). CDR3 length equals 15 residues. As DNA, the CDR3 is TGTGCCAGCAGCTTACACGACATGGGGCCAGATACGCAGTATTTT. This codes for CASSLHDMGPDTQYF.

J is TRBJ2-7 and V is TRBV12-5, with a possible D match to TRBD1 (5 bases). The CDR3 is 13 residues long. Germline CDR1 LGHNT, CDR2 FRNRAP. Between the trimmed V and J ends, which lost 3 bases and 2 bases, there was a span of 8 bases. CDR3 residues: CASGLQVTYEQYF. Here the CDR3 DNA reads TGTGCTAGTGGTTTACAGGTCACCTACGAGCAGTACTTC.

This clone was counted once. The rearrangement joins TRBV5-6 to TRBJ2-2; possible D gene TRBD2, 5 bases. There are 14 residues in the CDR3. Trimming removed 0 bases at V and 4 bases at J, with 7 bases between. Germline CDR1 reads SGHDT; CDR2 reads YYEEEE. The CDR3, as DNA: TGTGCCAGCAGCTTGGCGGGATTCACCGGGGAGCTGTTTTTT. Encoded protein: CASSLAGFTGELFF.

This clone appeared once. This chain connects TRBV27 to TRBJ2-7, with unresolved D. The germline V and J ends were trimmed by 1 base and 9 bases, with 13 bases remaining between them. Germline values: CDR1 MNHEY, CDR2 SMNVEV (reference sequence). This CDR3 comprises 13 residues. The CDR3 spells CASSLYAPPGQYF. Written as DNA, the CDR3 is TGTGCCAGCAGTTTATACGCCCCCCCCGGGCAGTACTTC.

The chain recombines TRBV29-1 with TRBJ2-4; D uncertain. This CDR3 is built from 13 residues. In germline, CDR1 is SQVTM, CDR2 ANQGSEA. V dropped 7 bases and J dropped 1 base, with 11 bases sitting between them. The CDR3 spells CSALGWAKNIQYF. The CDR3 DNA sequence: TGCAGCGCCTTAGGGTGGGCCAAAAACATTCAGTACTTC.

The J gene is TRBJ2-1, the V gene TRBV5-6; 12 bases map to TRBD2. Germline loops: CDR1 SGHDT, CDR2 YYEEEE. The CDR3 is 16 amino acids. Losses at the gene ends were 1 base for V and 2 bases for J; bases not matched to a gene: 1. The DNA of the CDR3 is TGTGCCAGCAGCTTGCGACTAGCGGGGGCCTACAATGAGCAGTTCTTC. Encoded protein: CASSLRLAGAYNEQFF.

CDR3 DNA sequence: TGTGCCAGCAGCATAAGACGTGGGGAGCTGTTTTTT. Translating it yields CASSIRRGELFF. The chain uses TRBV11-2 and TRBJ2-2; the D is unclear. This CDR3 region has 12 residues. V was clipped by 5 bases and J by 8 bases, with 9 bases between them. The germline CDR1 and CDR2 sequences are SGHAT and FQNNGV. Complete variable domain (other parts from reference TRBV11-2 and TRBJ2-2): EAGVAQSPRYKIIEKRQSVAFWCNPISGHATLYWYQQILGQGPKLLIQFQNNGVVDDSQLPKDRFSAERLKGVDSTLKIQPAKLEDSAVYLCASSIRRGELFFGEGSRLTVL.

The CDR3 region is CASSPWVSTDTQYF. The CDR3 bases are TGTGCCAGTAGTCCCTGGGTCAGCACAGATACGCAGTATTTT. V gene TRBV19 combines with J gene TRBJ2-3; the D is unclear. This CDR3 is built from 14 residues. V was cut by 5 bases and J by 0 bases, with 9 bases left in between. Germline CDR1 reads LNHDA; CDR2 reads SQIVND (reference sequence).

The chain uses TRBV7-9 and TRBJ2-7, with TRBD2 as a possible D gene (5 bases). With 2 bases removed from V and 6 bases from J, the gap between germline ends came to 11 bases. Germline loops: CDR1 SEHNR, CDR2 FQNEAQ (reference sequence). The CDR3 length is 13 residues. The CDR3 here is CASSLFEGREQYF. CDR3 DNA: TGTGCCAGCAGCTTATTTGAGGGTCGCGAGCAGTACTTC.

The chain recombines TRBV6-1 with TRBJ2-7, with TRBD1 as a possible D gene (6 bases). In germline, CDR1 is MNHNS, CDR2 SASEGT. V lost 6 bases, J lost 4 bases, and 16 bases lay in between. CDR3 length: 14 residues. This CDR3 reads CASSPGRGGYEQYF. CDR3 sequence (DNA): TGTGCCAGCAGCCCCGGCAGGGGTGGATACGAGCAGTACTTC.

V is TRBV30 and J is TRBJ1-5; D is unresolved. V lost 2 bases and J 1 base, leaving 9 bases between the germline ends. Per germline, CDR1 GTSNPN and CDR2 SVGIG (reference sequence). This CDR3 has 14 amino acids. The chain's CDR3 is CAWSPAISNQPQHF. CDR3 bases: TGTGCCTGGAGTCCGGCCATCAGCAATCAGCCCCAGCATTTT.

The V call is TRBV14, the J call TRBJ1-1; D is unresolved. V gave up 4 bases and J gave up 1 base, with 13 bases separating them. This CDR3 spans 15 amino acids. From germline, CDR1 is SGHDN and CDR2 FVKESK. CDR3 loop: CASSRLLVGNTEAFF. DNA of the CDR3: TGTGCCAGCAGCCGACTGCTGGTGGGGAACACTGAAGCTTTCTTT.

J is TRBJ1-2 and V is TRBV29-1; the D is unclear. Trimming took off 3 bases at V and 2 bases at J, with 7 bases between the two ends. CDR3 size: 12 residues. Germline V gene data show CDR1 as SQVTM and CDR2 as ANQGSEA. The CDR3 nucleotides read TGCAGCGTTGATGGCGGGAACTATGGCTACACCTTC. Encoded protein: CSVDGGNYGYTF.

The gene calls are TRBV29-1 and TRBJ2-7, with D hard to call. The germline V gene encodes CDR1 SQVTM and CDR2 ANQGSEA. Deletions cut 5 bases from V and 0 bases from J, with 8 bases between. The CDR3 has 12 amino acids. DNA for the CDR3: TGCAGCGTTCGCGGCAGCTCCTACGAGCAGTACTTC. It codes for CSVRGSSYEQYF.

In this sample, this clone turned up once. The gene calls are TRBV9 and TRBJ1-2, with D possibly being TRBD1 (6 bases). Germline loops: CDR1 SGDLS, CDR2 YYNGEE. The CDR3 runs 13 residues. V shed 4 bases and J shed 5 bases, with 12 bases lying between them. CDR3 residues: CASSLGGRYGYTF. The CDR3 nucleotides are TGTGCCAGCAGCCTTGGGGGGCGGTATGGCTACACCTTC.

The genes are TRBV9 and TRBJ2-5; 10 nucleotides agree with TRBD2. Losses at the gene ends were 1 base for V and 5 bases for J; bases not matched to a gene: 5. CDR1 is SGDLS, CDR2 YYNGEE, per germline. There are 15 residues in the CDR3. The CDR3 sequence: CASSVFDSGRETQYF. For the CDR3, the DNA is TGTGCCAGCAGCGTATTTGATAGCGGGAGGGAGACCCAGTACTTC.

The chain recombines TRBV7-6 with TRBJ1-1; the match to TRBD1 covers 7 bases. V lost 5 bases to trimming and J lost 0 bases; unmatched junction nucleotides: 15. CDR3 length equals 18 residues. Per germline, CDR1 SGHVS and CDR2 FNYEAQ. CDR3 amino acids: CASSTSTGEALLNTEAFF. In DNA, the CDR3 is TGTGCCAGCAGCACATCAACAGGGGAAGCTTTACTGAACACTGAAGCTTTCTTT.

The genes are TRBV27 and TRBJ2-2; D is unresolved. Germline CDR1 is MNHEY and CDR2 is SMNVEV (reference sequence). This CDR3 contains 15 residues. V lost 7 bases and J lost 5, with 17 bases in between. This chain's CDR3 is CASTQYRTATGELFF. DNA of the CDR3: TGTGCCAGCACCCAATATCGGACCGCTACCGGGGAGCTGTTTTTT.

The chain uses TRBV15 and TRBJ1-1, with TRBD1 as a possible D gene (5 bases). Per germline, CDR1 LNHNV and CDR2 YYDKDF (reference sequence). Trimming took off 8 bases at V and 5 bases at J, with 18 bases between the two ends. The CDR3 runs to 14 residues. The CDR3 bases are TGTGCCACCTCCGGGGGGGATTTGAGGACTGAAGCTTTCTTT. Translating gives CATSGGDLRTEAFF. Full variable domain (rest looked up from reference TRBV15 and TRBJ1-1): DAMVIQNPRYQVTQFGKPVTLSCSQTLNHNVMYWYQQKSSQAPKLLFHYYDKDFNNEADTPDNFQSRRPNTSFCFLDIRSPGLGDTAMYLCATSGGDLRTEAFFGQGTRLTVV.

The chain links TRBV7-9 to TRBJ2-1; the D call may be TRBD1 or TRBD2 (5 bases each). Germline-derived CDR1 and CDR2 are SEHNR and FQNEAQ (reference sequence). Trimming stripped 5 bases from V and 9 bases from J, with 8 bases between. The CDR3 sequence is 11 residues long. This CDR3 is CASSRGAEQFF. For the CDR3, the DNA is TGTGCCAGCAGCCGAGGGGCTGAGCAGTTCTTC.

The CDR3 nucleotides read TGTGCCAGCAGTGCCACAGGGACCGGTGGCACCGGGGAGCTGTTTTTT. As protein: CASSATGTGGTGELFF. The genes are TRBV28 and TRBJ2-2, with D perhaps TRBD1 (6 bases). V was pared by 5 bases and J by 4 bases, with 17 bases between. The length of the CDR3 is 16 residues. Germline loops: CDR1 MDHEN, CDR2 SYDVKM. Full variable domain (outside the CDR3, taken from reference TRBV28 and TRBJ2-2): DVKVTQSSRYLVKRTGEKVFLECVQDMDHENMFWYRQDPGLGLRLIYFSYDVKMKEKGDIPEGYSVSREKKERFSLILESASTNQTSMYLCASSATGTGGTGELFFGEGSRLTVL.